The rows below give T cell receptor beta chains drawn from one sample of a study of CD8 T cells in Susac syndrome. Each CDR3 protein is one row after TCRdb ran MiXCR on the immunoSEQ multiplex PCR reads. The data contain about 240,000 distinct CDR3 sequences, 90% to 96% of them singletons. The sample taken for sequencing was CD4+ T cells from PBMCs. The source of these receptors is a human donor with Susac syndrome. Both conserved end residues are part of each CDR3. A D gene is named only where the DNA matches it firmly. For some rows the clone size is stated as once, few or many, or as a class when expanded; others skip it.

.	TRBJ2-1	.	TRBV27	TGTGCCAGCAGTTCACACGCCGGGAGCTCGCACTACAATGAGCAGTTCTTC	CASSSHAGSSHYNEQFF
.	TRBJ1-4	.	TRBV6-5	TGTGCCAGCAGAAAGTCCGGAGTTGGTGAAAAACTGTTTTTT	CASRKSGVGEKLFF
once	TRBJ1-2	.	TRBV28	TGTGCCAGCAGTCTTAAGAGTGGTACCTATGGCTACACCTTC	CASSLKSGTYGYTF
once	TRBJ2-7	.	TRBV4-1	TGCGCCAGCAGCCAAGTAAGGGGACAAGCCTACGAGCAGTACTTC	CASSQVRGQAYEQYF
.	TRBJ1-1	.	TRBV12-3/TRBV12-4	TGTGCCAGCAGTCCCCCACACTGGAACACTGAAGCTTTCTTT	CASSPPHWNTEAFF
.	TRBJ2-3	.	TRBV18	TGTGCCAGCTCACCACTTGCGACAGCTAGCACAGATACGCAGTATTTT	CASSPLATASTDTQYF
.	TRBJ1-5	.	TRBV20-1	TGCAGTGCTAGTTACGTGGGCACGACGCCCCAGCATTTT	CSASYVGTTPQHF
.	TRBJ1-2	.	TRBV9	TGTGCCAGCAGCGTAGTTGAAGCACCCAACTATGGCTACACCTTC	CASSVVEAPNYGYTF
once	TRBJ1-1	.	TRBV29-1	TGCAGCGTTGGGGCAGGAAGTAAGGATACTGAAGCTTTCTTT	CSVGAGSKDTEAFF
.	TRBJ2-7	.	TRBV7-9	TGTGCCAGCAGCTACCTCGAGCGGGAGCAGTACTTC	CASSYLEREQYF
.	TRBJ2-1	.	TRBV7-3	TGTGCCAGCAGCCAATCTGTTCCCTACAATGAGCAGTTCTTC	CASSQSVPYNEQFF
.	TRBJ2-2	TRBD2	TRBV4-2	TGTGCCAGCAGCCAAGGGCTAGCGGGAGGGTCCACCGGGGAGCTGTTTTTT	CASSQGLAGGSTGELFF
.	TRBJ2-6	.	TRBV15	TGTGCCACCAGCAGCCGGGGCTTCTCTGGGGCCAACGTCCTGACTTTC	CATSSRGFSGANVLTF
.	TRBJ2-1	.	TRBV7-9	TGTGCCAGCAGCTTAGCGACGGGAACCTACAATGAGCAGTTCTTC	CASSLATGTYNEQFF
.	TRBJ2-7	TRBD2	TRBV5-1	TGCGCCAGCAGCTTGACAACTAGCGGCTACTACGAGCAGTACTTC	CASSLTTSGYYEQYF
.	TRBJ2-2	.	TRBV27	TGTGCCAGCAGTTCCCCTCGAAAGAAAAACACCGGGGAGCTGTTTTTT	CASSSPRKKNTGELFF
.	TRBJ1-1	.	TRBV7-7	TGTGCTAGCAGCTTCGGGGCGAACACTGAAGCTTTCTTT	CASSFGANTEAFF
once	TRBJ1-2	.	TRBV29-1	TGCAGCGTGTTCGGGGGCTATGGCTACACCTTC	CSVFGGYGYTF
.	TRBJ2-5	TRBD2	TRBV10-3	TGTGCCACAGGAGGGGGGCTAGCGGGAGAAGAGACCCAGTACTTC	CATGGGLAGEETQYF
.	TRBJ2-2	TRBD2	TRBV29-1	TGCAGCGCCACTCCTAGCGGGAGGGCGCACACCGGGGAGCTGTTTTTT	CSATPSGRAHTGELFF
once	TRBJ2-1	.	TRBV30	TGTGCCTGGAGTCAGACGTACAATGAGCAGTTCTTC	CAWSQTYNEQFF
.	TRBJ2-7	TRBD2	TRBV29-1	TGCAGCGTTGAAGACGAGGCGGGGGTTTCCTACGAGCAGTACTTC	CSVEDEAGVSYEQYF
.	TRBJ1-4	.	TRBV28	TGTGCCAGCAGTTTGGGAACAGGAGGGGATGAAAAACTGTTTTTT	CASSLGTGGDEKLFF
few	TRBJ1-1	TRBD1	TRBV20-1	TGCAGTGTCGACAGGGGGAACACTGAAGCTTTCTTT	CSVDRGNTEAFF
.	TRBJ1-1	.	TRBV2	TGTGCCAGCAGTGAACAGCTGAACACTGAAGCTTTCTTT	CASSEQLNTEAFF
once	TRBJ2-7	TRBD2	TRBV3-1	TGTGCCAGCAGCCAAGAAGGGGCGACTAGCGGGAATTTCTACGAGCAGTACTTC	CASSQEGATSGNFYEQYF
once	TRBJ2-7	.	TRBV21-1	TGTGCCAACGCCGGGACAATGGGATCTCTTGGGCAGTACTTC	CANAGTMGSLGQYF
.	TRBJ1-1	TRBD1	TRBV20-1	TGCAGTGCTAGGATGGGGACAGGGGAAACTGAAGCTTTCTTT	CSARMGTGETEAFF
.	TRBJ2-4	TRBD1	TRBV30	TGTGCCTGGAGCCGGGACAGGGTGGACATTCAGTACTTC	CAWSRDRVDIQYF
.	TRBJ2-7	TRBD2	TRBV6-6	TGTGCCAGCAGTCCAACTCAACGGGGGGGTCAGTACTTC	CASSPTQRGGQYF
.	TRBJ2-5	TRBD2	TRBV24-1	TGTGCCACCAGTGATCCAAGCTGGACAAGCGGGATAGAGACCCAGTACTTC	CATSDPSWTSGIETQYF
.	TRBJ2-7	.	TRBV9	TGTGCCAGCAGCGAGGGGGATGGAACCCGATACGAGCAGTACTTC	CASSEGDGTRYEQYF
.	TRBJ2-3	TRBD2	TRBV7-9	TGTGCCAGCAGCTCCGGGACTAGCGGGAGGCCTAGTCTGGGGTATTTT	CASSSGTSGRPSLGYF
.	TRBJ2-5	TRBD2	TRBV30	TGTGCCTGGAGTGATCGGGGACTAGCGGCCAGGACCCAGTACTTC	CAWSDRGLAARTQYF
.	TRBJ2-1	.	TRBV28	TGTGCCAGCAGTTTTACCCAATTAGCTCGGAGTGAGCAGTTCTTC	CASSFTQLARSEQFF
.	TRBJ2-7	.	TRBV12-5	TGTGCTACGGCGGAGAGACTAGAATCCTACGAGCAGTACTTC	CATAERLESYEQYF
.	TRBJ2-5	TRBD2	TRBV12-3/TRBV12-4	TGTGCCAGCAGTTTAAGGCGGCTAGCGGAGGAGACCCAGTACTTC	CASSLRRLAEETQYF
.	TRBJ2-7	.	TRBV7-9	TGTGCCAGCAGCTCCAGGGGACCGGAGGAGCAGTACTTC	CASSSRGPEEQYF